This T cell receptor beta chain is drawn from a study of T cell responses to AZD1222 COVID-19 vaccine. Data came from immunoSEQ multiplex PCR; TCRdb stores just in-frame clones and leaves some out. The table has some 150,000 clones, about 89% seen once. This CDR3 contains 15 residues. V shed 4 bases and J 5 bases; nucleotides not matched to a gene: 11. Germline V gives CDR1 SGHTS, CDR2 YDEGEE. This clone appeared a single time. This rearrangement joins TRBV5-8 to TRBJ1-1; 7 nucleotides align to TRBD1. Source: peripheral blood, taken on day 0 of AZD1222 vaccination. The source is an adult in good health. CDR3 DNA: TGTGCCAGCAGCAACCCAGGGGGGAGTGTGACTGAAGCTTTCTTT. This sequence encodes CASSNPGGSVTEAFF.